This TCR beta chain appears in the sequencing data of a study of OX40 agonist ivuxolimab in advanced cancers. Study-wide context: Partial responses, seen in three patients, involved one hepatocellular carcinoma and two cutaneous melanomas. Notes on the study in general: Still undetermined is the antigen specificity of the expanded peripheral T cells. The CD4+ and CD8+ T cells in the blood had expanded clonally by week 6 at 0.1 to 3.0 mg/kg.

Produced via immunoSEQ multiplex PCR; TCRdb's table is partial and in-frame only. The data contain roughly 32,000 clones, approximately 80% of them singletons. With respect to this clone: The antigen remains unidentified.

Here the sequenced sample was CD4+ or CD8+ T cells sorted from blood, taken in a trial of the OX40 agonist ivuxolimab. This TCR came from an adult with an advanced solid tumor such as melanoma, head and neck, liver or kidney cancer.

The CDR3 here is CAISMGQRGPNEQFF. The CDR3, as DNA: TGTGCCATCAGTATGGGACAGAGAGGTCCCAATGAGCAGTTCTTC. The genes are TRBV10-3 and TRBJ2-1, with TRBD1 matching over 7 bases. With V trimmed by 5 bases and J by 6 bases, 10 bases remained unmatched. CDR1 is ENHRY and CDR2 is SYGVKD in the germline V gene. The CDR3 totals 15 residues.